These 32 T cell receptor beta chains originate from one sample sequenced in a study of T cell responses to AZD1222 COVID-19 vaccine. The data were produced by immunoSEQ multiplex PCR, yet TCRdb's version contains in-frame clones alone and is incomplete. The sample has some 150,000 clones, approximately 90% seen once. The sequences come from peripheral blood, collected on day 0 of AZD1222 vaccination. Every receptor here comes from an adult in good health.

The chain joins TRBV7-2 to TRBJ1-2; D is unclear. Trimming took off 3 bases at V and 8 bases at J, with 22 bases between the two ends. Looked up from germline, CDR1 is SGHTA and CDR2 is FQGNSA. The CDR3 extends over 16 amino acids. CDR3 DNA sequence: TGTGCCAGCAGCTTTGGGAGGACCCCCGGAAATGGAGGCTACACCTTC. Protein sequence: CASSFGRTPGNGGYTF.

The chain combines TRBV5-1 with TRBJ2-1, with D tentatively TRBD1 or TRBD2 (5 bases each). With 3 bases removed from V and 10 bases from J, the gap between germline ends came to 14 bases. The CDR3 loop spans 13 amino acids. Germline CDR1 SGHRS, CDR2 YFSETQ. The CDR3 DNA reads TGCGCCAGCAGCTACGCCCCCGGGACGGAGCAGTTCTTC. Its translation: CASSYAPGTEQFF.

The chain employs TRBV3-1 (or the pseudogene TRBV3-2) and TRBJ2-7; D ambiguous. This CDR3 spans 14 amino acids. The V end lost 2 bases, the J end lost 2 bases, and 10 bases lay between the germline ends. Per germline, CDR1 LGHDT and CDR2 YNNKEL (reference sequence). This CDR3 reads CASSQTLSAYEQYF. For the CDR3, the DNA is TGTGCCAGCAGCCAAACCCTGAGCGCCTACGAGCAGTACTTC.

The genes are TRBV9 and TRBJ1-2; 9 positions match TRBD1. CDR1 and CDR2 from the germline V gene are SGDLS and YYNGEE. V shed 1 base, J shed 4 bases, and the junction held 5 bases outside the gene matches. The CDR3 contains 15 residues. The chain's CDR3 is CASSVTWTGAYGYTF. Here the CDR3 DNA reads TGTGCCAGCAGCGTAACTTGGACAGGGGCCTATGGCTACACCTTC.

The chain links TRBV6-1 to TRBJ2-1, with TRBD2 matching over 9 bases. This CDR3 is 14 amino acids long. With 3 bases clipped from V and 10 bases from J, the junction kept 7 bases outside the gene matches. The germline V gene encodes CDR1 MNHNS and CDR2 SASEGT. The CDR3 region has the DNA TGTGCCAGCAGTGAGCGGGGGGGCCGCGGCGAGCAGTTCTTC. Translated, it gives CASSERGGRGEQFF.

V and J are TRBV5-1 and TRBJ1-1, with a weak D call TRBD1 (6 bases). The germline CDR1 and CDR2 sequences are SGHRS and YFSETQ. V lost 0 bases, J lost 5 bases, and 11 bases lay in between. This CDR3 has 14 residues. This chain's CDR3 is CASSLVRGLTEAFF. The CDR3, as DNA: TGCGCCAGCAGCTTGGTGAGGGGGTTGACTGAAGCTTTCTTT.

This rearrangement joins TRBV28 to TRBJ1-1; D might be TRBD1 (5 bases). The CDR3 length is 14 residues. Per germline, CDR1 MDHEN and CDR2 SYDVKM. V was clipped by 5 bases and J by 6 bases, with 16 bases between them. The CDR3 protein is CASSVPQGRAEAFF. CDR3 nucleotides: TGTGCCAGCAGTGTCCCCCAGGGTAGGGCTGAAGCTTTCTTT.

The genes are TRBV6-2 or TRBV6-3 and TRBJ2-3; a weak D match, TRBD1 (6 bases). The CDR3 covers 16 residues. V gave up 0 bases and J gave up 2 bases, with 12 bases separating them. Germline V gene lookup returns CDR1 MNHEY and CDR2 SVGEGT. CDR3 protein: CASSYSGQGNTDTQYF. The CDR3 DNA reads as TGTGCCAGCAGTTACTCGGGGCAGGGGAACACAGATACGCAGTATTTT.

Comment on this clone: The same CDR3 also results from other DNA sequences found in this sample. The V gene is TRBV6-5, the J gene TRBJ1-1, with D unresolved. The CDR3 length is 14 residues. Deletions cut 2 bases from V and 2 bases from J, with 9 bases between. Germline V gene lookup returns CDR1 MNHEY and CDR2 SVGAGI. For the CDR3, the DNA is TGTGCCAGCAGTTACGGGCGGAAAAACACTGAAGCTTTCTTT. Amino acids: CASSYGRKNTEAFF.

J is TRBJ1-3 and V is TRBV6-6; maybe TRBD1 (5 bases). Per germline, CDR1 MNHNY and CDR2 SVGAGI (reference sequence). This CDR3 region has 15 residues. Trimming removed 2 bases from V and 0 bases from J, with 8 bases in between. Here the CDR3 DNA reads TGTGCCAGCAGTTACCAGGGCATCTCTGGAAACACCATATATTTT. It translates to CASSYQGISGNTIYF.

This clone is a singleton in its sample. The chain uses TRBV7-9 and TRBJ1-6, with D unclear. The CDR3 is 13 residues long. CDR1 SEHNR and CDR2 FQNEAQ come from the germline V gene (reference sequence). V was pared by 4 bases and J by 8 bases, with 9 bases between. The CDR3 is CASSSRGYSPLHF. The CDR3 DNA follows: TGTGCCAGCAGCTCTCGAGGCTATTCACCCCTCCACTTT.

The chain links TRBV7-8 to TRBJ1-1, with 9 bases matching TRBD1. The CDR3 loop spans 15 amino acids. Germline CDR1 and CDR2: SGHVS and FQNEAQ. Trimming at V came to 5 bases and at J to 4 bases, leaving 8 bases not matched to a gene. CDR3 DNA: TGTGCCAGCAGCCGAGCAACAGGGGGCCGCACTGAAGCTTTCTTT. It codes for CASSRATGGRTEAFF.

The chain employs TRBV7-9 and TRBJ2-7; D unresolved. This CDR3 contains 12 residues. V lost 5 bases and J 0 bases, leaving 5 bases between the germline ends. Germline CDR1 is SEHNR and CDR2 is FQNEAQ (reference sequence). As DNA, the CDR3 is TGTGCCAGCAGCCGGAGCTCCTACGAGCAGTACTTC. This encodes CASSRSSYEQYF.

V gene TRBV5-1 combines with J gene TRBJ2-5; maybe TRBD1 (7 bases). Germline CDR1 reads SGHRS; CDR2 reads YFSETQ. Deletions cut 9 bases from V and 5 bases from J, with 17 bases between. The CDR3 covers 13 residues. DNA of the CDR3: TGCGCCACCTCCGACCAGGGGGGCGAGACCCAGTACTTC. Protein product: CATSDQGGETQYF. Full variable domain (rest looked up from reference TRBV5-1 and TRBJ2-5): KAGVTQTPRYLIKTRGQQVTLSCSPISGHRSVSWYQQTPGQGLQFLFEYFSETQRNKGNFPGRFSGRQFSNSRSEMNVSTLELGDSALYLCATSDQGGETQYFGPGTRLLVL.

The chain carries TRBV7-2 and TRBJ1-6; TRBD1 is a possible D gene (6 bases). The CDR3 runs to 17 residues. Trimming took 1 base from V and 10 from J, leaving 20 bases between them. CDR1 is SGHTA, CDR2 FQGNSA, per germline. The CDR3 sequence is CASSLVGLVGGPSPLHF. The CDR3 DNA reads TGTGCCAGCAGCTTAGTAGGCCTGGTCGGGGGCCCATCACCCCTCCACTTT.

The CDR3 loop is CASSLGGVGYTF. CDR3 sequence (DNA): TGTGCCAGCAGTTTGGGGGGGGTTGGCTACACCTTC. The chain is built from TRBV27 and TRBJ1-2; a weak D match, TRBD1 (5 bases). V shed 3 bases and J shed 7 bases, with 9 bases lying between them. CDR1 is MNHEY, CDR2 SMNVEV, per germline (reference sequence). The length of the CDR3 is 12 residues.

The chain combines TRBV28 with TRBJ2-7; 7 nucleotides line up with TRBD1. The germline V gene encodes CDR1 MDHEN and CDR2 SYDVKM. The CDR3 covers 14 residues. Germline trimming cut 4 bases from V and 2 bases from J; bases unmatched to any gene: 5. CDR3 protein: CASSSGTVPYEQYF. In DNA form, the CDR3 reads TGTGCCAGCAGTTCCGGGACAGTCCCCTACGAGCAGTACTTC. Full variable domain (remainder filled in from reference TRBV28 and TRBJ2-7): DVKVTQSSRYLVKRTGEKVFLECVQDMDHENMFWYRQDPGLGLRLIYFSYDVKMKEKGDIPEGYSVSREKKERFSLILESASTNQTSMYLCASSSGTVPYEQYFGPGTRLTVT.

The genes are TRBV27 and TRBJ1-2, with D perhaps TRBD1 (6 bases). From germline, CDR1 is MNHEY and CDR2 SMNVEV (reference sequence). CDR3 length: 14 amino acids. Trimming cost V 3 bases and J 3 bases, with 11 bases left between them. The CDR3 DNA sequence: TGTGCCAGCAGTTTGGTGGGACAAGACTATGGCTACACCTTC. This sequence encodes CASSLVGQDYGYTF.

Concerning this clone: A junction end diverges from the germline sequence, so it may reflect a read error. The V gene is TRBV20-1, the J gene TRBJ2-1; D is uncertain. The CDR3 runs to 8 residues. Per germline, CDR1 DFQATT and CDR2 SNEGSKA (reference sequence). The CDR3 region has the DNA TGCAGTGCTAGACCCGACGTCTTC. As protein: CSARPDVF.

The chain combines TRBV7-8 with TRBJ1-6, with D hard to call. CDR3 size: 14 residues. Germline lookup yields CDR1 SGHVS and CDR2 FQNEAQ. V was trimmed by 4 bases and J by 14 bases, leaving 18 bases between them. This chain's CDR3 is CASSSGGPMGTLHF. As DNA, the CDR3 is TGTGCCAGCAGCTCGGGCGGACCTATGGGAACCCTCCACTTT.

Regarding this clone: Other DNA sequences in this specimen translate into the identical CDR3. J is TRBJ1-1 and V is TRBV20-1; D not resolved. The germline gives CDR1 DFQATT, CDR2 SNEGSKA (reference sequence). The CDR3 contains 11 residues. The V and J ends lost 1 base and 3 bases respectively, with 3 bases between them. Here the CDR3 DNA reads TGCAGTGCTAGAGGGGACACTGAAGCTTTCTTT. It encodes CSARGDTEAFF.

This chain links TRBV6-6 with TRBJ2-1; 10 positions match TRBD2. This CDR3 contains 15 residues. Trimming at V came to 4 bases and at J to 2 bases, leaving 2 bases not matched to a gene. Germline V gene sequence: CDR1 MNHNY, CDR2 SVGAGI (reference sequence). CDR3 bases: TGTGCCAGCAGTTGGAGCGGGGGGGCCTACAATGAGCAGTTCTTC. Translating gives CASSWSGGAYNEQFF.

This chain's CDR3 is CASSPAQSNQPQHF. The CDR3 DNA sequence: TGTGCCAGCAGTCCAGCCCAAAGCAATCAGCCCCAGCATTTT. This chain joins TRBV2 and TRBJ1-5; unclear D gene. Trimming took off 5 bases at V and 1 base at J, with 9 bases between the two ends. Germline CDR1 and CDR2: SNHLY and FYNNEI. The CDR3 totals 14 residues.

The rearrangement uses TRBV4-2 and TRBJ2-2; TRBD2 matches 15 bases. There are 18 residues in the CDR3. The junction had 3 bases not matched to a gene; V was cut back by 4 bases and J by 0 bases. Germline V gene data show CDR1 as LGHNA and CDR2 as YNFKEQ. The CDR3, as DNA: TGTGCCAGCAGCCTCGGACTAGCGGGGGGGACGAACACCGGGGAGCTGTTTTTT. Translated, it gives CASSLGLAGGTNTGELFF.

V and J are TRBV3-1 (or the pseudogene TRBV3-2) and TRBJ1-1; D remains unclear. Trimming took off 0 bases at V and 8 bases at J, with 7 bases between the two ends. The CDR3 is made up of 12 amino acids. CDR1 is LGHDT and CDR2 is YNNKEL in the germline V gene (reference sequence). The CDR3, as DNA: TGTGCCAGCAGCCAAGATCGACTAGAAGCTTTCTTT. It yields the protein CASSQDRLEAFF.

The genes are TRBV13 and TRBJ1-3, with 7 bases identical to TRBD1. The CDR3 loop spans 17 amino acids. Trimming removed 5 bases from V and 4 bases from J; junction bases left unmatched: 14. Per the germline V gene, CDR1 is PRHDT and CDR2 is FYEKMQ (reference sequence). The CDR3 sequence is CASSNLQGSRVGNTIYF. The CDR3 nucleotides read TGTGCCAGCAGCAACCTACAGGGGTCCCGAGTAGGAAACACCATATATTTT.

J is TRBJ1-1 and V is TRBV20-1; no clear D. Per germline, CDR1 DFQATT and CDR2 SNEGSKA (reference sequence). Trimming removed 3 bases at V and 5 bases at J, with 7 bases between. This CDR3 is 11 amino acids long. Here the CDR3 DNA reads TGCAGTGCTAGGGGGTTGACTGAAGCTTTCTTT. It codes for CSARGLTEAFF.

This chain uses TRBV15 with TRBJ1-5; D is undetermined. V gave up 2 bases and J gave up 4 bases, with 9 bases separating them. Germline V lookup: CDR1 LNHNV, CDR2 YYDKDF (reference sequence). This CDR3 comprises 14 residues. CDR3 in DNA: TGTGCCACCAGCAGAACAGCCGTGAATCAGCCCCAGCATTTT. It specifies CATSRTAVNQPQHF.

The rearrangement links TRBV5-4 to TRBJ1-2; 7 positions match TRBD1. The CDR3 has 14 residues. Losses at the gene ends were 5 bases for V and 7 bases for J; bases not matched to a gene: 11. The V gene's germline CDR1 is SGHNT and CDR2 YYREEE (reference sequence). The CDR3 here is CASSGDRAAGGYTF. The CDR3 bases are TGTGCCAGCAGTGGTGACAGGGCCGCAGGTGGCTACACCTTC.

The chain links TRBV7-9 to TRBJ2-7; TRBD1 or TRBD2 may be the D gene (5 bases each). V shed 7 bases and J shed 4 bases, with 20 bases lying between them. The V gene's germline CDR1 is SEHNR and CDR2 FQNEAQ (reference sequence). This CDR3 has 15 residues. The CDR3 loop is CASTPGGRARYEQYF. The CDR3 DNA follows: TGTGCCAGCACCCCAGGAGGCAGGGCGAGGTACGAGCAGTACTTC. The full variable domain, with the rest looked up from reference TRBV7-9 and TRBJ2-7, is DTGVSQNPRHKITKRGQNVTFRCDPISEHNRLYWYRQTLGQGPEFLTYFQNEAQLEKSRLLSDRFSAERPKGSFSTLEIQRTEQGDSAMYLCASTPGGRARYEQYFGPGTRLTVT.

The CDR3 reads CASSKELGARYGYTF. CDR3 sequence (DNA): TGTGCCAGCAGCAAAGAGTTGGGGGCTCGGTATGGCTACACCTTC. The chain couples TRBV21-1 to TRBJ1-2; TRBD1, the table's D call, was not compared with the DNA. TRBV21-1 is a pseudogene locus. The CDR3 is 15 amino acids.

The chain recombines TRBV6-4 with TRBJ2-1, with D unresolved. The CDR3 length is 14 residues. Germline V CDR1 and CDR2: MRHNA, SNTAGT. V lost 5 bases to trimming and J lost 8 bases, with 16 bases between them. CDR3 in DNA: TGTGCCAGCAGTCCATCCGTAGGGAAGGATGAGCAGTTCTTC. Amino acids: CASSPSVGKDEQFF.